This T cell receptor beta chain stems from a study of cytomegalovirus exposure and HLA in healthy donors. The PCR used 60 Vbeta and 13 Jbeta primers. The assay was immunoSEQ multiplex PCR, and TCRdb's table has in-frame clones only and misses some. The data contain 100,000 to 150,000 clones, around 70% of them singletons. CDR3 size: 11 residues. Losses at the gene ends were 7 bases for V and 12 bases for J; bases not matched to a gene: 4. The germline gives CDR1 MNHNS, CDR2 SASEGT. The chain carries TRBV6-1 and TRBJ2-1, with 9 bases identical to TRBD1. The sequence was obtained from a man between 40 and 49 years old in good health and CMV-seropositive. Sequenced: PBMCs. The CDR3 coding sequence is TGTGCCAGCACCCCGGGACAGGGGCAGTTCTTC. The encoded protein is CASTPGQGQFF.